This TCR beta chain is from a study of shared clonotypes between healthy human individuals. This CDR3 spans 15 amino acids. CDR1 and CDR2 from the germline V gene are GTSNPN and SVGIG (reference sequence). The germline V and J ends were trimmed by 0 bases and 4 bases, with 16 bases remaining between them. The repertoire was sequenced with immunoSEQ multiplex PCR; TCRdb's copy has only in-frame clones and lacks some. The sample lists some 2.1 million clones; 85% to 95% were seen once. The rearrangement links TRBV30 to TRBJ2-7; D tentatively fits TRBD1 or TRBD2 (5 bases each). Source material: naive CD4+ T cells sorted from blood. Subset defined: CD45RA+ positively selected. The clonotype comes from a man aged 18 to 35 in good health. CDR3 nucleotide sequence: TGTGCCTGGAGTGTACTGGGGGTTTCCTCGTACGAGCAGTACTTC. Residues: CAWSVLGVSSYEQYF.